This T cell receptor (beta chain) was observed in a study of T cell responses to AZD1222 COVID-19 vaccine. With V trimmed by 3 bases and J by 5 bases, 5 bases remained unmatched. The CDR3 is 14 residues long. Germline V gene lookup returns CDR1 LGHDT and CDR2 YNNKEL (reference sequence). Second-dose groups at about 4 or about 12 weeks were pooled. Whole-study results and caveats: Unmutated variant regions reportedly attract nearly half of all spike-specific TCRs. Donors were chiefly white British, with a greater number of females, and clonal diversity was perhaps underestimated.

TCRdb's copy holds only in-frame clones and misses some; the assay was immunoSEQ multiplex PCR. The sample carries about 270,000 clones, almost 95% recorded once. Worth noting for this clone: Its antigen is currently unknown.

The receptor comes from an adult who received the AZD1222 COVID-19 vaccine. The J gene is TRBJ1-1, the V gene TRBV3-1 (or the pseudogene TRBV3-2); TRBD1 aligns across 8 bases. Sequenced material: peripheral blood, taken 28 days after the second AZD1222 dose. The CDR3 coding sequence is TGTGCCAGCAGCCAGGGACAGGTAGGGACTGAAGCTTTCTTT. It codes for CASSQGQVGTEAFF.